The 11 T cell receptor beta chains below all came from one sample that was sequenced in a study of T cells in Graves' hyperthyroidism and ophthalmopathy. RNA transcripts were the template for amplifying TCR beta CDR3 regions. The primer set for the first-round RT-PCR of the TCR CDR3 was HTBI. TCRdb recomputed calls from the multiplex PCR reads with MiXCR, one row per CDR3 protein. Among fewer than 450,000 distinct CDR3 sequences listed, roughly 15% were seen once. What was sequenced was blood. The receptor set was obtained from a woman in her thirties with Graves' hyperthyroidism that later progressed to Graves' ophthalmopathy.

This clonotype was picked up many times. The CDR3 bases are TGTGCCATCAGTGAGAGGACAGGGGCCCCTTCCTACAATGAGCAGTTCTTC. The encoded protein is CAISERTGAPSYNEQFF. J is TRBJ2-1 and V is TRBV10-3; 9 nucleotides agree with TRBD1. CDR1 and CDR2 (germline): ENHRY, SYGVKD. The length of the CDR3 is 17 residues. Unmatched junction bases numbered 6, after V lost 2 bases and J lost 1 base.

This clonotype was counted ten times or more. The chain has TRBV27 and TRBJ1-6; D unclear. The germline V gene has CDR1 MNHEY and CDR2 SMNVEV (reference sequence). The CDR3 has 14 residues. V was cut by 5 bases and J by 0 bases, with 5 bases left in between. The CDR3 DNA reads as TGTGCCAGCAGTGAGAGCTCCTATAATTCACCCCTCCACTTT. This sequence encodes CASSESSYNSPLHF.

There are a few counts of this clonotype. The CDR3 bases are TGTGCCAGCAGCGAGACGGACAGATTGAACACTGAAGCTTTCTTT. The encoded protein is CASSETDRLNTEAFF. This rearrangement joins TRBV5-6 to TRBJ1-1; the D gene is possibly TRBD1 (6 bases). In germline, CDR1 is SGHDT, CDR2 YYEEEE. The CDR3 loop spans 15 amino acids. V was clipped by 4 bases and J by 0 bases, with 13 bases between them.

This clonotype was seen a handful of times. This chain joins TRBV7-9 and TRBJ1-4, with 7 positions matching TRBD1. The ends lost 2 bases at V and 4 bases at J; junction bases unmatched: 10. This CDR3 is 17 amino acids long. The germline V gene has CDR1 SEHNR and CDR2 FQNEAQ (reference sequence). The CDR3 DNA reads as TGTGCCAGCAGCTTAAGCACCATGGGACAGCTTAATGAAAAACTGTTTTTT. Translation: CASSLSTMGQLNEKLFF.

CDR3 amino acids: CASSLPPWGQGYEQYF. The CDR3, as DNA: TGTGCCAGCAGTTTGCCCCCCTGGGGACAGGGGTACGAGCAGTACTTC. V gene TRBV28 combines with J gene TRBJ2-7, with 10 positions matching TRBD1. Trimming at V came to 3 bases and at J to 4 bases, leaving 9 bases not matched to a gene. This CDR3 has 16 residues. The germline V gene has CDR1 MDHEN and CDR2 SYDVKM.

This clonotype was counted a few times. The V call is TRBV29-1, the J call TRBJ1-1; D unclear. The CDR3 extends over 14 amino acids. Trimming removed 5 bases at V and 6 bases at J, with 19 bases between. The germline gives CDR1 SQVTM, CDR2 ANQGSEA. The CDR3 region has the DNA TGCAGCGTTTCATTTGGACTCCTTAACGCTGAAGCTTTCTTT. Translating it yields CSVSFGLLNAEAFF.

This clonotype was seen only a few times. The genes are TRBV10-3 and TRBJ2-2; TRBD1 aligns across 8 bases. V dropped 8 bases and J dropped 3; count of bases not matched to a gene: 8. There are 15 residues in the CDR3. Germline V gene data show CDR1 as ENHRY and CDR2 as SYGVKD. The CDR3 sequence: CAIRSTGGDTGELFF. CDR3 sequence (DNA): TGTGCCATCCGGAGCACAGGGGGTGACACCGGGGAGCTGTTTTTT.

Worth noting for this clonotype: This may stem from a read error, because a much larger clone lies one nucleotide away. The missing conserved phenylalanine or tryptophan at the end of this CDR3 makes a read error likely. The chain recombines TRBV27 with TRBJ2-1; 7 nucleotides line up with TRBD2. Germline values: CDR1 MNHEY, CDR2 SMNVEV (reference sequence). V lost 6 bases and J lost 0; bases outside the gene matches: 8. The CDR3 is 16 amino acids. In nucleotides, the CDR3 is TGTGCCAGCAGGCCTCGGGCGGGGGACTCCTACAATGAGCAGTTCCTC. This sequence encodes CASRPRAGDSYNEQFL.

The V gene is TRBV20-1, the J gene TRBJ2-5; 15 nucleotides match TRBD2. Trimming cost V 5 bases and J 4 bases; bases outside gene matches: 14. CDR3 length: 18 amino acids. Germline V gene sequence: CDR1 DFQATT, CDR2 SNEGSKA (reference sequence). In DNA, the CDR3 is TGCAGTGCTGGACGATCCCTTTGGACTAGCGGGGGGGTAGAGACCCAGTACTTC. Translation gives CSAGRSLWTSGGVETQYF.

The rearrangement uses TRBV20-1 and TRBJ2-7; a weak D match, TRBD2 (6 bases). The V gene lost 5 bases and the J gene lost 3 bases, with 11 bases spanning the gap. The length of the CDR3 is 12 residues. Germline V gene sequence: CDR1 DFQATT, CDR2 SNEGSKA (reference sequence). DNA for the CDR3: TGCAGTGCTGGGGGGAGCCTCTACGAGCAGTACTTC. Residues: CSAGGSLYEQYF.

The CDR3 reads CASSGPETLRPGKQYF. The CDR3 region has the DNA TGTGCCAGCAGTGGTCCGGAGACGCTACGACCGGGCAAGCAGTACTTC. V is TRBV2 and J is TRBJ2-7; no reliable D call. Trimming removed 4 bases from V and 8 bases from J, with 24 bases in between. Germline-derived CDR1 and CDR2 are SNHLY and FYNNEI. CDR3 length: 16 residues.